Presented here are 32 T cell receptor beta chains from one specimen sequenced in a study of graft-versus-host responses after intestinal transplantation. Repertoires were generated with immunoSEQ multiplex PCR, while TCRdb's copy carries only in-frame clones and drops some. The sample consists of 1,500 to 2,500 clones, roughly nine tenths of them appearing once. Lamina propria and intraepithelial lymphocytes were released by processing graft tissue. Sequenced here: ileum tissue, sampled nearly 70 days after transplant. These receptors were collected from a human patient who received an intestinal transplant, so some T cells may come from the graft donor.

The CDR3 is CASSLVPASYEQYF. In nucleotides, the CDR3 is TGTGCCAGCAGCTTAGTACCGGCCTCCTACGAGCAGTACTTC. This chain links TRBV11-1 with TRBJ2-7; D is ambiguous. Trimming removed 1 base from V and 0 bases from J, with 7 bases in between. This CDR3 has 14 residues. Germline assignment: CDR1 SGHAT and CDR2 FQDESV (reference sequence).

The chain is built from TRBV6-6 and TRBJ1-1, with D unclear. The germline V and J ends were trimmed by 5 bases and 7 bases, with 8 bases remaining between them. Germline V lookup: CDR1 MNHNY, CDR2 SVGAGI (reference sequence). The CDR3 runs 11 residues. The CDR3 DNA sequence: TGTGCCAGCAGTGAATTTTTTGAAGCTTTCTTT. Translated, it gives CASSEFFEAFF.

V is TRBV28 and J is TRBJ1-2; D is ambiguous. This CDR3 is built from 13 residues. The ends were cut back, 5 bases at V and 4 bases at J, with 11 bases in the middle. In germline, CDR1 is MDHEN, CDR2 SYDVKM. The CDR3 DNA reads TGTGCCAGCAGTCTTGGACGGGCCTATGGCTACACCTTC. Its protein product is CASSLGRAYGYTF.

This chain joins TRBV28 and TRBJ2-7; TRBD2 aligns across 13 bases. This CDR3 is built from 17 residues. Per germline, CDR1 MDHEN and CDR2 SYDVKM. J lost 2 bases, V lost 4 bases, and 8 bases had no gene match. The CDR3 loop is CASSSRSGLAGAYEQYF. CDR3 nucleotide sequence: TGTGCCAGCAGTTCGAGGAGCGGACTAGCGGGAGCCTACGAGCAGTACTTC. Using reference TRBV28 and TRBJ2-7 for the parts outside the CDR3, the full variable domain is DVKVTQSSRYLVKRTGEKVFLECVQDMDHENMFWYRQDPGLGLRLIYFSYDVKMKEKGDIPEGYSVSREKKERFSLILESASTNQTSMYLCASSSRSGLAGAYEQYFGPGTRLTVT.

This chain links TRBV5-1 with TRBJ2-7; 7 nucleotides match TRBD1. CDR1 and CDR2 from the germline V gene are SGHRS and YFSETQ. The CDR3 runs to 14 residues. Germline trimming cut 4 bases from V and 2 bases from J; bases unmatched to any gene: 6. CDR3 loop: CASSVGTATYEQYF. In nucleotides, the CDR3 is TGCGCCAGCAGCGTGGGGACAGCGACCTACGAGCAGTACTTC.

This chain connects TRBV7-2 to TRBJ2-5; D unclear. The CDR3 spans 12 residues. Germline V gene sequence: CDR1 SGHTA, CDR2 FQGNSA. Deletions cut 5 bases from V and 5 bases from J, with 9 bases between. Here the CDR3 reads CASSPSSETQYF. CDR3 sequence (DNA): TGTGCCAGCAGCCCATCGTCGGAGACCCAGTACTTC.

This clone was detected once. This sequence joins TRBV5-1 and TRBJ1-6; no firm D call. CDR3 length: 14 residues. V lost 5 bases, J lost 8 bases, and 14 bases lay in between. The germline V gene encodes CDR1 SGHRS and CDR2 YFSETQ. CDR3 nucleotides: TGCGCCAGCAGAATGGAGGTTCGGGATTCACCCCTCCACTTT. Its protein is CASRMEVRDSPLHF.

The V gene is TRBV7-2, the J gene TRBJ2-1; 16 bases are a match to TRBD2. Germline CDR1 reads SGHTA; CDR2 reads FQGNSA. The V segment lost 8 bases and the J segment 2 bases; nucleotides outside the gene matches: 6. The CDR3 has 17 amino acids. The CDR3, as DNA: TGTGCCAGCGCCAGGGGGACTAGCGGGAGGGCCTACAATGAGCAGTTCTTC. Protein sequence: CASARGTSGRAYNEQFF.

The V gene is TRBV18, the J gene TRBJ2-3, with TRBD1 identical over 7 bases. Germline values: CDR1 KGHSH, CDR2 LQKENI. V lost 3 bases and J lost 0; bases outside the gene matches: 18. This CDR3 spans 20 amino acids. This CDR3 reads CASSPIGDRVTYDSTDTQYF. CDR3 nucleotide sequence: TGTGCCAGCTCACCCATCGGTGACAGGGTAACGTATGATAGCACAGATACGCAGTATTTT. Complete variable domain (other parts from reference TRBV18 and TRBJ2-3): NAGVMQNPRHLVRRRGQEARLRCSPMKGHSHVYWYRQLPEEGLKFMVYLQKENIIDESGMPKERFSAEFPKEGPSILRIQQVVRGDSAAYFCASSPIGDRVTYDSTDTQYFGPGTRLTVL.

The rearrangement uses TRBV4-3 and TRBJ1-2; D may be TRBD1 (6 bases). Trimming stripped 3 bases from V and 2 bases from J, with 19 bases between. Germline V lookup: CDR1 LGHNA, CDR2 YSLEER. CDR3 size: 17 residues. The CDR3 region has the DNA TGCGCCAGCAGCCACCGGCTCCAGGGACAATTAAACTATGGCTACACCTTC. The encoded protein is CASSHRLQGQLNYGYTF.

The rearrangement joins TRBV7-9 to TRBJ2-7; 15 bases fit TRBD2. Germline CDR1 SEHNR, CDR2 FQNEAQ (reference sequence). V trimming: 5 bases; J trimming: 0 bases; junction bases outside the gene matches: 11. The CDR3 is 19 amino acids. CDR3 in DNA: TGTGCCAGCAGCCCCCCCTCCGGGACTAGCGGGAGGAGCTCCTACGAGCAGTACTTC. This translates into CASSPPSGTSGRSSYEQYF.

The table lists this clone with a few counts. The chain uses TRBV4-1 and TRBJ2-2; possibly TRBD1 or TRBD2 for D (7 bases each). CDR1 MGHRA and CDR2 YSYEKL come from the germline V gene. This CDR3 has 17 residues. V was clipped by 1 base and J by 2 bases, with 14 bases between them. Here the CDR3 reads CASSQGGGQRNTGELFF. In DNA, the CDR3 is TGCGCCAGCAGCCAAGGGGGGGGACAGAGAAACACCGGGGAGCTGTTTTTT.

The CDR3 region is CASSPGQGDGQSIISNQPQHF. In DNA form, the CDR3 reads TGTGCCAGCAGCCCAGGACAGGGGGATGGGCAATCAATCATTAGCAATCAGCCCCAGCATTTT. The rearrangement joins TRBV6-9 to TRBJ1-5, with 10 bases matching TRBD1. This CDR3 region has 21 residues. Losses at the gene ends were 6 bases for V and 0 bases for J; bases not matched to a gene: 20. Germline values: CDR1 MNHGY, CDR2 SVAAGI.

The chain employs TRBV27 and TRBJ2-1; 9 nucleotides match TRBD2. V lost 3 bases and J lost 5; bases outside the gene matches: 5. CDR1 MNHEY and CDR2 SMNVEV come from the germline V gene (reference sequence). The CDR3 sequence is 15 residues long. The CDR3 DNA sequence: TGTGCCAGCAGTTTTAGCGGGAGAAGAAACAATGAGCAGTTCTTC. Encoded protein: CASSFSGRRNNEQFF.

The chain combines TRBV4-2 with TRBJ2-3, with 10 bases aligning to TRBD2. Trimming took 2 bases from V and 3 from J; bases not matched to a gene: 17. CDR3 length equals 20 residues. Germline values: CDR1 LGHNA, CDR2 YNFKEQ. The CDR3 region is CASSQFSLSLAGERTDTQYF. The CDR3 nucleotides read TGTGCCAGCAGCCAATTTTCACTTTCTCTAGCGGGAGAAAGAACAGATACGCAGTATTTT.

The chain employs TRBV9 and TRBJ2-3, with D possibly being TRBD1 (6 bases). This CDR3 contains 18 residues. Trimming stripped 0 bases from V and 4 bases from J, with 21 bases between. CDR1 and CDR2 from the germline V gene are SGDLS and YYNGEE. CDR3 nucleotides: TGTGCCAGCAGCGTAGATGAGACAGGCCCTTTTGGGGCAGATACGCAGTATTTT. This gives the protein CASSVDETGPFGADTQYF.

The chain uses TRBV28 and TRBJ1-5; D ambiguous. Germline V gene data show CDR1 as MDHEN and CDR2 as SYDVKM. Trimming cost V 3 bases and J 7 bases, with 10 bases left between them. There are 13 residues in the CDR3. CDR3 in DNA: TGTGCCAGCAGTTTTTTACCGGGCCAGCCCCAGCATTTT. It codes for CASSFLPGQPQHF.

The chain carries TRBV14 and TRBJ1-5; TRBD1 matches 10 bases. The germline CDR1 and CDR2 sequences are SGHDN and FVKESK. With 4 bases clipped from V and 4 bases from J, the junction kept 7 bases outside the gene matches. CDR3 length: 16 residues. The CDR3 nucleotides read TGTGCCAGCAGCCGCCGGGACAGGGGCCCGAATCAGCCCCAGCATTTT. This sequence encodes CASSRRDRGPNQPQHF.

The rearrangement joins TRBV28 to TRBJ1-5, with D perhaps matching TRBD1 (6 bases). Germline CDR1 reads MDHEN; CDR2 reads SYDVKM. The CDR3 consists of 17 residues. V was trimmed by 6 bases and J by 4 bases, leaving 22 bases between them. Here the CDR3 DNA reads TGTGCCAGCAGCCCTAAACCCCCGGGACACCGAAATCAGCCCCAGCATTTT. This encodes CASSPKPPGHRNQPQHF.

This clone came up once. The V call is TRBV19, the J call TRBJ2-5; D is perhaps TRBD1 (7 bases). TRBJ2-7 matches the DNA end more closely, so the J call is doubtful. Germline-derived CDR1 and CDR2 are LNHDA and SQIVND (reference sequence). The CDR3 consists of 12 residues. The CDR3 region has the DNA TGTGCCAGTAGTCCAGGGGGGAGCGAGCAGTACTTC. This codes for CASSPGGSEQYF.

This clone appeared once. The genes are TRBV7-6 and TRBJ1-2; D ambiguous. Per germline, CDR1 SGHVS and CDR2 FNYEAQ. The CDR3 spans 13 residues. V was shortened by 2 bases and J by 8 bases, with 12 bases between the two germline ends. The CDR3 DNA sequence: TGTGCCAGCAGCTTATGGGTTGGGGAAGGCTACACCTTC. Encoded protein: CASSLWVGEGYTF.

V gene TRBV5-4 combines with J gene TRBJ2-5; weak D call: TRBD1 (6 bases). CDR1 and CDR2 from the germline V gene are SGHNT and YYREEE (reference sequence). Trimming took 4 bases from V and 3 from J, leaving 19 bases between them. The CDR3 runs 16 residues. The CDR3 protein is CASSGRTLRGKETQYF. The CDR3 region has the DNA TGTGCCAGCAGCGGACGGACCTTGAGGGGGAAAGAGACCCAGTACTTC.

The genes are TRBV6-6 and TRBJ2-1; 8 nucleotides align to TRBD1. CDR3 size: 15 residues. With V trimmed by 6 bases and J by 4 bases, 8 bases remained unmatched. The germline gives CDR1 MNHNY, CDR2 SVGAGI (reference sequence). CDR3 sequence (DNA): TGTGCCAGCAGGCCTCAGGGGGCCGGATACAATGAGCAGTTCTTC. This encodes CASRPQGAGYNEQFF.

The J gene is TRBJ2-7, the V gene TRBV6-6; 9 bases match TRBD1. V lost 5 bases and J lost 7; bases outside the gene matches: 6. CDR1 is MNHNY and CDR2 is SVGAGI in the germline V gene (reference sequence). The CDR3 covers 13 residues. Written as DNA, the CDR3 is TGTGCCAGCAGTACCTTTGACAGGGGGGAGCAGTACTTC. This translates into CASSTFDRGEQYF.

This sequence joins TRBV28 and TRBJ1-1, with 10 bases fitting TRBD1. The junction had 6 bases not matched to a gene; V was cut back by 4 bases and J by 4 bases. The germline CDR1 and CDR2 sequences are MDHEN and SYDVKM. The CDR3 runs 15 residues. CDR3 protein: CASSSPRDRGTEAFF. For the CDR3, the DNA is TGTGCCAGCAGTTCGCCCCGGGACAGGGGCACTGAAGCTTTCTTT.

The chain combines TRBV7-4 with TRBJ2-7; possibly TRBD2 for D (5 bases). The CDR3 covers 11 residues. The germline V gene encodes CDR1 SGHVT and CDR2 SQSDAQ. The V end lost 5 bases, the J end lost 12 bases, and 14 bases lay between the germline ends. The CDR3 here is CASSPRRKRYF. For the CDR3, the DNA is TGTGCCAGCAGCCCGCGGAGGAAACGGTACTTC.

The chain uses TRBV21-1 and TRBJ1-2; the table gives TRBD1 as D, unverified against the DNA. TRBV21-1 is given as a pseudogene. The CDR3 covers 18 residues. DNA of the CDR3: TGTGCCAGCAGTACCTCCGGGACAGGGCCCTTCGGATGGGATGGCTACACCTTC. Protein product: CASSTSGTGPFGWDGYTF.

This clone was found once. This sample also contains other DNA sequences that code for the same CDR3. The chain employs TRBV29-1 and TRBJ1-5; 7 nucleotides agree with TRBD1. V shed 7 bases, J shed 5 bases, and the junction held 17 bases outside the gene matches. Germline V gene data show CDR1 as SQVTM and CDR2 as ANQGSEA. The CDR3 is 16 amino acids. The CDR3 nucleotides read TGCAGCGGGGGGGAGGGTGACAGGGAAAAGCATCAGCCCCAGCATTTT. It specifies CSGGEGDREKHQPQHF.

The chain carries TRBV5-1 and TRBJ1-3, with D perhaps TRBD1 (6 bases). The CDR3 loop spans 14 amino acids. From germline, CDR1 is SGHRS and CDR2 YFSETQ. Trimming removed 4 bases at V and 5 bases at J, with 13 bases between. The CDR3 bases are TGCGCCAGCAGCCCCGGACAGTTGCGAAACACCATATATTTT. This encodes CASSPGQLRNTIYF.

This rearrangement joins TRBV6-6 to TRBJ2-1; D could derive from TRBD1 or TRBD2 (5 bases each). V was shortened by 6 bases and J by 0 bases, with 12 bases between the two germline ends. CDR1 and CDR2 (germline): MNHNY, SVGAGI (reference sequence). The CDR3 contains 15 residues. The CDR3 region is CASRSGPHSYNEQFF. The CDR3 bases are TGTGCCAGCAGGTCGGGACCACACTCCTACAATGAGCAGTTCTTC.

This chain joins TRBV28 and TRBJ2-2, with a weak D call TRBD2 (5 bases). CDR3 length equals 15 residues. Trimming removed 6 bases at V and 3 bases at J, with 14 bases between. Germline lookup yields CDR1 MDHEN and CDR2 SYDVKM. DNA for the CDR3: TGTGCCAGCAGCCCGGGAAAGAGGGACACCGGGGAGCTGTTTTTT. Translation gives CASSPGKRDTGELFF.

This rearrangement joins TRBV5-1 to TRBJ2-5; D not certain. The CDR3 length is 11 residues. Germline CDR1 and CDR2: SGHRS and YFSETQ. The ends were cut back, 1 base at V and 5 bases at J, with 3 bases in the middle. The CDR3 protein is CASSLTETQYF. The CDR3 DNA sequence: TGCGCCAGCAGCTTGACCGAGACCCAGTACTTC.